This entry concerns a single TCR beta chain. Antigen: not known. Some clones are missing from TCRdb's copy, which holds only in-frame ones; the method was immunoSEQ multiplex PCR. In the table there are about 80,000 clones, roughly 80% of which are singletons. CDR1 is SGHRS and CDR2 is YFSETQ in the germline V gene. The V and J ends lost 2 bases and 2 bases respectively, with 22 bases between them. This CDR3 contains 18 residues. The data belong to a study of radiotherapy plus CTLA-4 blockade in lung cancer. Study-level information: Disease control was present in more than 25% of patients, and objective responses in under 20%. Study-level points and caveats: Reported findings show early blood T cell clone dynamics, with interferon-beta, best predicted response. TCR clones from tumors expanded in blood after radiotherapy plus ipilimumab.

Ipilimumab CTLA-4 blockade and focal radiation were given to patients with chemo-refractory metastatic non-small-cell lung cancer. Material: peripheral blood, obtained from a patient treated with radiotherapy plus ipilimumab. The TCR comes from a human donor with non-small cell lung cancer who had stable disease on radiotherapy plus ipilimumab. The chain joins TRBV5-1 to TRBJ1-1; possible D gene TRBD1, 6 bases. The CDR3 DNA follows: TGCGCCAGCAGCTTCCCCCCGGGACAAGGGGTCCTCAACACTGAAGCTTTCTTT. Translation: CASSFPPGQGVLNTEAFF.